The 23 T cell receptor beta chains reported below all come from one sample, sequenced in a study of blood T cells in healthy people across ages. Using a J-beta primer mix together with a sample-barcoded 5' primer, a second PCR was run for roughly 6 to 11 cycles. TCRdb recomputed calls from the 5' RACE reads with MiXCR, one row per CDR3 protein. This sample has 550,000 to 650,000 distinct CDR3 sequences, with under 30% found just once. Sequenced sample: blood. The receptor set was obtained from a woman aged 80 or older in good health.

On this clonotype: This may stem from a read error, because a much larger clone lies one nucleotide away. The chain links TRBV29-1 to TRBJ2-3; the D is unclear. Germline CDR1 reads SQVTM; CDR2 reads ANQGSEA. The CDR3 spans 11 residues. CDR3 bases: TGCAGAGTTGCTAACTCTGATACGCAGTATTTT. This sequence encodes CRVANSDTQYF.

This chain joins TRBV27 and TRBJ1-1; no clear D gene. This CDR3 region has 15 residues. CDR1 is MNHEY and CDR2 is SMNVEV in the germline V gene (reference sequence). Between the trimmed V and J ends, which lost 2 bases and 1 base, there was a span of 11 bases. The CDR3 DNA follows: TGTGCCAGCAGTTTAGTACGGGTGTCGAACACTGAAGCTTTCTTT. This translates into CASSLVRVSNTEAFF.

The DNA for the CDR3 is TGTGCCAGCAGCTTAGGGTGGTTTGGGAACACTGAAGCTTTCTTT. It yields the protein CASSLGWFGNTEAFF. This rearrangement joins TRBV7-2 to TRBJ1-1, with D unresolved. CDR3 size: 15 residues. V gave up 1 base and J gave up 1 base, with 10 bases separating them. Germline lookup yields CDR1 SGHTA and CDR2 FQGNSA.

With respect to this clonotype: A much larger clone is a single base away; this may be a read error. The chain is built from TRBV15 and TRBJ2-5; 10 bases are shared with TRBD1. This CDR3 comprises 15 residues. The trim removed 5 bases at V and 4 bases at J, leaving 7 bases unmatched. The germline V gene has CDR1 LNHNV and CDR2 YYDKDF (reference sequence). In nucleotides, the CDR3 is TGTGCCACCAGCTCCACGGACAGGGGGGGAGAGACCCAGTACTTC. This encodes CATSSTDRGGETQYF.

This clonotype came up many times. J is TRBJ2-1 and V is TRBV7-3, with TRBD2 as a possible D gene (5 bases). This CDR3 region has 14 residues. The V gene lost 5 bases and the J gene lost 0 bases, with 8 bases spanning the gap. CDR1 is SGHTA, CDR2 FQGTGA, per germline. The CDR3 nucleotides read TGTGCCAGCAGCCCTGGGAGCTCCTACAATGAGCAGTTCTTC. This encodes CASSPGSSYNEQFF.

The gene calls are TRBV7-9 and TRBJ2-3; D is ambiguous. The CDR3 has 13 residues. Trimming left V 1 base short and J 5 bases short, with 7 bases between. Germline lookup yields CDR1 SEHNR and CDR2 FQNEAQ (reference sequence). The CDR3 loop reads CASSLVNIDTQYF. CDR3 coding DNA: TGTGCCAGCAGCTTAGTGAATATAGATACGCAGTATTTT. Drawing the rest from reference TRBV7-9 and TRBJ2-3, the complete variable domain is DTGVSQNPRHKITKRGQNVTFRCDPISEHNRLYWYRQTLGQGPEFLTYFQNEAQLEKSRLLSDRFSAERPKGSFSTLEIQRTEQGDSAMYLCASSLVNIDTQYFGPGTRLTVL.

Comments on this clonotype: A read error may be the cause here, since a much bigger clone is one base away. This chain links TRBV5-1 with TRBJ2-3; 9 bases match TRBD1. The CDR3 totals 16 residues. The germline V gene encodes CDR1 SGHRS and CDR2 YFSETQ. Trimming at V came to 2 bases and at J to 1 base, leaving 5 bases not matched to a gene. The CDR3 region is CASSLQGALGTDTQYF. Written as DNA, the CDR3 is TGCGCCAGCAGCTTACAGGGGGCGCTGGGCACAGATACGCAGTATTTT.

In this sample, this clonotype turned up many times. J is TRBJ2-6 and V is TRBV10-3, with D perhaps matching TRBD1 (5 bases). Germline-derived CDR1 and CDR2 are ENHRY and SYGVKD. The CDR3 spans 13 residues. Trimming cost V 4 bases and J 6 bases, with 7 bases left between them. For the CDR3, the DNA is TGTGCCATCAGTGGACAGAAGGCCAACGTCCTGACTTTC. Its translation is CAISGQKANVLTF.

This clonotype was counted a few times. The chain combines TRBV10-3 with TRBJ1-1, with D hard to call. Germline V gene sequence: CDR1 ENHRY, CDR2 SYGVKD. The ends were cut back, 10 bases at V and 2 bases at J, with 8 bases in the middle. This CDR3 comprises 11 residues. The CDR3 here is CATLYNTEAFF. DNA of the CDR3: TGTGCCACCCTTTATAACACTGAAGCTTTCTTT.

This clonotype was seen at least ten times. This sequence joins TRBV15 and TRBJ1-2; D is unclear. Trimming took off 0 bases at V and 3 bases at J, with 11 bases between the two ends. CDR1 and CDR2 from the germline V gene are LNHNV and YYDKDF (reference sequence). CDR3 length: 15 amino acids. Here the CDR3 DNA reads TGTGCCACCAGCAGAGATCTAGACACAGACTATGGCTACACCTTC. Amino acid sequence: CATSRDLDTDYGYTF.

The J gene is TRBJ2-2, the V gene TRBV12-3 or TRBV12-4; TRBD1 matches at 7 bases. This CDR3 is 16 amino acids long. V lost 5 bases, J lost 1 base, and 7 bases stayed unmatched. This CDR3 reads CASSKLRTGNTGELFF. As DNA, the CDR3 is TGTGCCAGCAGTAAACTAAGGACAGGGAACACCGGGGAGCTGTTTTTT.

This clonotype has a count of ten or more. The chain's CDR3 is CASSFRTTQHF. The CDR3 DNA sequence: TGTGCCAGCAGCTTTAGGACAACCCAGCATTTT. The chain employs TRBV7-2 and TRBJ1-5, with D tentatively TRBD1 (5 bases). Per the germline V gene, CDR1 is SGHTA and CDR2 is FQGNSA. Trimming stripped 3 bases from V and 11 bases from J, with 8 bases between. CDR3 length: 11 residues.

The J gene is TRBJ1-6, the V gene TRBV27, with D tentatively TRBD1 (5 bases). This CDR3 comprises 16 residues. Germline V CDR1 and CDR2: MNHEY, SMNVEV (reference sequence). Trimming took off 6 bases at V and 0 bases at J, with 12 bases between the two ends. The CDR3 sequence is CASRRFDSSYNSPLHF. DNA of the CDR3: TGTGCCAGCAGAAGATTCGACAGCTCCTATAATTCACCCCTCCACTTT.

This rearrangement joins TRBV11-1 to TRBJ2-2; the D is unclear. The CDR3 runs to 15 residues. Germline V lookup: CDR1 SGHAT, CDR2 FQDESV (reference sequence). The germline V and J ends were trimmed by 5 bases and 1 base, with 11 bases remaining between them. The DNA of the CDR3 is TGTGCCAGCAGCGTGGGCCAGAGGAACACCGGGGAGCTGTTTTTT. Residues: CASSVGQRNTGELFF.

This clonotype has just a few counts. The CDR3 DNA is TGCGCCAGCAGTATACAGGGAACGGGGGCTAGGGCTGAAGCTTTCTTT. This codes for CASSIQGTGARAEAFF. The chain has TRBV5-1 and TRBJ1-1; maybe TRBD1 (6 bases). CDR1 is SGHRS, CDR2 YFSETQ, per germline. CDR3 length: 16 residues. Trimming took off 5 bases at V and 6 bases at J, with 23 bases between the two ends.

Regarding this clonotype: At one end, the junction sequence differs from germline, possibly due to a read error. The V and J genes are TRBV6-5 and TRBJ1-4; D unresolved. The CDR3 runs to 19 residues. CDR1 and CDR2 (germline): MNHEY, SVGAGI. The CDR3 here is CASSYSIDAIDATNEKRFF. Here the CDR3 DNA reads TGTGCCAGCAGTTACTCGATAGATGCGATCGATGCAACTAATGAAAAACGGTTTTTT.

CDR3 amino acids: CSAREAGAIYEQYF. Written as DNA, the CDR3 is TGCAGTGCTAGGGAGGCGGGAGCTATCTACGAGCAGTACTTC. The chain carries TRBV20-1 and TRBJ2-7; 7 nucleotides align to TRBD2. Germline trimming cut 3 bases from V and 3 bases from J; bases unmatched to any gene: 8. The CDR3 length is 14 residues. From germline, CDR1 is DFQATT and CDR2 SNEGSKA (reference sequence).

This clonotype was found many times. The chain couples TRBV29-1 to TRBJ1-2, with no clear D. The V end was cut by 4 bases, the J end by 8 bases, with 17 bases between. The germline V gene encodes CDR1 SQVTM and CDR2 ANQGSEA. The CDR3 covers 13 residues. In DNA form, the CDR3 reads TGCAGCGTTGTCGGACTGTCTGGCGCCGGCTACACCTTC. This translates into CSVVGLSGAGYTF.

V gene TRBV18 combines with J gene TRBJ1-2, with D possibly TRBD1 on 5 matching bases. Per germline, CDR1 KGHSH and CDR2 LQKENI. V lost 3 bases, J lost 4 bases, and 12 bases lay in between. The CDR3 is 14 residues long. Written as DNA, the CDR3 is TGTGCCAGCTCACCGGCGGGCAGGGCCTATGGCTACACCTTC. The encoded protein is CASSPAGRAYGYTF.

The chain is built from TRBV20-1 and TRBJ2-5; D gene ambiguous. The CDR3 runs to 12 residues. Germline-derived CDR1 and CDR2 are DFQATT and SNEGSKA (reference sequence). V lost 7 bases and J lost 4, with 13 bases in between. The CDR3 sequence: CSVVKRRETQYF. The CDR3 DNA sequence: TGCAGTGTTGTTAAACGGCGAGAGACCCAGTACTTC.

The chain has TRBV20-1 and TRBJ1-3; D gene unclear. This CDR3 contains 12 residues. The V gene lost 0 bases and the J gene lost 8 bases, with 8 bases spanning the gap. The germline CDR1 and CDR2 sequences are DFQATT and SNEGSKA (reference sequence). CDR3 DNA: TGCAGTGCTAGAGAAAAGGCGGACACCATATATTTT. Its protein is CSAREKADTIYF.

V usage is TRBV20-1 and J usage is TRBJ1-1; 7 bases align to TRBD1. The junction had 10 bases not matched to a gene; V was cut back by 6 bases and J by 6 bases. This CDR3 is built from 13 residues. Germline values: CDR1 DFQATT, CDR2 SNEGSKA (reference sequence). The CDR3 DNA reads TGCAGTGCCAAGACAGGGATCTTTTCTGAAGCTTTCTTT. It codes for CSAKTGIFSEAFF.

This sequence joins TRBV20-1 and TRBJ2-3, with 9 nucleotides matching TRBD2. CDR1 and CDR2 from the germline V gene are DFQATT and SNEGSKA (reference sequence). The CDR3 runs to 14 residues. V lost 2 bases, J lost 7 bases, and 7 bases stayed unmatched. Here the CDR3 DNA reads TGCAGTGCTAGACCGGCGGGGGGGCGAAATACGCAGTATTTT. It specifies CSARPAGGRNTQYF.